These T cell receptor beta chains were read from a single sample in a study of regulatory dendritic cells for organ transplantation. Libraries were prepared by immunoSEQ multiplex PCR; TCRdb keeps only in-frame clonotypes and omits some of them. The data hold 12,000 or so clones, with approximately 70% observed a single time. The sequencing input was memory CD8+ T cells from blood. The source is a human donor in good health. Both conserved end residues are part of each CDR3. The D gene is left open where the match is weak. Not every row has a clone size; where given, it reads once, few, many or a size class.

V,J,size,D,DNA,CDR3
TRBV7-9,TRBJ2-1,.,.,TGTGCCAGCAATTTTTATTCGAATGAGCAGTTCTTC,CASNFYSNEQFF
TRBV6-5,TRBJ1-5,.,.,TGTGCCAGCACAGTGGGGGAAAATCAGCCCCAGCATTTT,CASTVGENQPQHF
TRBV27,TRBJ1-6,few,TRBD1,TGTGCCAGCAGTTTGGGACAGGGTTATTCACCCCTCCACTTT,CASSLGQGYSPLHF
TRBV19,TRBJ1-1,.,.,TGTGCCAGTAGTATGGATTACGGGGTGAACACTGAAGCTTTCTTT,CASSMDYGVNTEAFF
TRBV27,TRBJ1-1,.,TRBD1,TGTGCCACCGCTTCAGGGGGGAGCACTGAAGCTTTCTTT,CATASGGSTEAFF
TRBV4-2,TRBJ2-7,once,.,TGTGCCAGCAGCCAAGATCGGGGTTACGAGCAGTACTTC,CASSQDRGYEQYF
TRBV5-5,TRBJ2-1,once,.,TGTGCCAGCAGCCCGTACGGGGATATCTACAATGAGCAGTTCTTC,CASSPYGDIYNEQFF
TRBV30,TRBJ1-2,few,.,TGTGCCTGGAGGACGGCTAACTATGGCTACACCTTC,CAWRTANYGYTF
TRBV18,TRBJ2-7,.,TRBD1,TGTGCCAGCTCACCACCGGGACAGGGGGCCTACGAGCAGTACTTC,CASSPPGQGAYEQYF
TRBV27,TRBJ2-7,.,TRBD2,TGTGCCAGCAGTAGGGTACTAGCGGGAGGATACGAGCAGTACTTC,CASSRVLAGGYEQYF
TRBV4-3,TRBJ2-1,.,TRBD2,TGCGCCAGCAGCCAAGATTGGGGCGGGGGGGCGAGTGAGCAGTTCTTC,CASSQDWGGGASEQFF
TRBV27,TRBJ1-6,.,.,TGTGCCAGCAGTCCCAGGGAGAGGATGAATTCACCCCTCCACTTT,CASSPRERMNSPLHF
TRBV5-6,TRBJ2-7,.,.,TGTGCCAGCAGCTGGGACGGCTCCTACGAGCAGTACTTC,CASSWDGSYEQYF
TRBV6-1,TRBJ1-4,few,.,TGTGCCAGCACCGAGGGGGATCTGGGATATGAAAAACTGTTTTTT,CASTEGDLGYEKLFF
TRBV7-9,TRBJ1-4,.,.,TGTGCCAGCAGCTTAGGTGGGGGGTATGAAAAACTGTTTTTT,CASSLGGGYEKLFF
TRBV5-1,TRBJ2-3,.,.,TGCGCCAGCAGCCGGGGCGGGAGCACAGATACGCAGTATTTT,CASSRGGSTDTQYF
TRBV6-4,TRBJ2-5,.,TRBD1,TGTGCCAGCAGTGAGCAAACAGGGGGCCAAGAGACCCAGTACTTC,CASSEQTGGQETQYF
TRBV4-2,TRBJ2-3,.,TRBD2,TGTGCCAGCAGCCAAGAGCTAACGGGGGGGGCCTCCACAGATACGCAGTATTTT,CASSQELTGGASTDTQYF
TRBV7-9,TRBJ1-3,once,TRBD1,TGTGCCAGCAGCTATTCTACAGGGGACTCTGGAAACACCATATATTTT,CASSYSTGDSGNTIYF
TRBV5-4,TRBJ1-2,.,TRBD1,TGTGCCAGCAGCCCCGCTTTCGACAGGGAGGATGGCTACACCTTC,CASSPAFDREDGYTF
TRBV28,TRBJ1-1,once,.,TGTGCCAGCAGCCTAGGGTTCTACACTGAAGCTTTCTTT,CASSLGFYTEAFF
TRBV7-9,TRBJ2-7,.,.,TGTGCCAGCAGCCCGGCGAGGGGGGCGAGAGGCTACGAGCAGTACTTC,CASSPARGARGYEQYF
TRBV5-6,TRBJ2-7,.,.,TGTGCCAGCTCCAGGGCTAGAATTTACGAGCAGTACTTC,CASSRARIYEQYF
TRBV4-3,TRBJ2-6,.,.,TGCGCCAGCAGCCAAGGGGGGCCCTCTGGGGCCAACGTCCTGACTTTC,CASSQGGPSGANVLTF
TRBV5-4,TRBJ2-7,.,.,TGTGCCAGCAGGGCCGTGGGGGCACGAGGAAGCTCCTACGAGCAGTACTTC,CASRAVGARGSSYEQYF
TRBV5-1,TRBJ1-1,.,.,TGCGCCAGCAGCCCGAGAGGGTCTTATACTGAAGCTTTCTTT,CASSPRGSYTEAFF
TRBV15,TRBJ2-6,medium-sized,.,TGTGCCACCAGCAGAGATAACTCTGGGGCCAACGTCCTGACTTTC,CATSRDNSGANVLTF
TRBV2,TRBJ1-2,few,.,TGTGCCAGCAGTGAGGGGGGGCGCGCGGCTAACTATGGCTACACCTTC,CASSEGGRAANYGYTF
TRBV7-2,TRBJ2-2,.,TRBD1,TGTGCCAGCAGCTTAGAGTTTTCGGACAGGGGGCAAGGCACCGGGGAGCTGTTTTTT,CASSLEFSDRGQGTGELFF
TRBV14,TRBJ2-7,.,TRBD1,TGTGCCAGCAGCCTACAGGGGACCGGCGAGCAGTACTTC,CASSLQGTGEQYF
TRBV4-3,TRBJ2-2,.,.,TGCGCCAGCAGCCAATACTGGGGGACCGGGGAGCTGTTTTTT,CASSQYWGTGELFF
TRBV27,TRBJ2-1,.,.,TGTGCCAGCAGTCTATCTGCAAACAATGAGCAGTTCTTC,CASSLSANNEQFF
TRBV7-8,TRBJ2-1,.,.,TGTGCCAGCAGCTTGTCCGATGAGCAGTTCTTC,CASSLSDEQFF
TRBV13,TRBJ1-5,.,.,TGTGCCAGCAGCTTATCTCGGGAATTCGATCAGCCCCAGCATTTT,CASSLSREFDQPQHF
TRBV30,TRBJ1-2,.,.,TGTGCCTGGAGGGCTCCTATGAATCCCCTCTATGGCTACACCTTC,CAWRAPMNPLYGYTF
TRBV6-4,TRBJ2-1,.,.,TGTGCCAGCAGTGCAAGGCCGAACAATGAGCAGTTCTTC,CASSARPNNEQFF
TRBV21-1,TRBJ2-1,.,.,TGTGCCAGCAGCAAAGATCGGGGAGGGGGCTTAGGGTTTGGGTTCTTC,CASSKDRGGGLGFGFF
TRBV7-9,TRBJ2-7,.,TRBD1,TGTGCCAGCAGCTCCCCGGGACAGGGCTACGAGCAGTACTTC,CASSSPGQGYEQYF
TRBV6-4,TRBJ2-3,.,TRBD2,TGTGCCAGCAGTCTTAGCGGGGGCACAGATACGCAGTATTTT,CASSLSGGTDTQYF
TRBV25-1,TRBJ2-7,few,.,TGTGCCAGCAGTATGGCAGACGAGCAGTACTTC,CASSMADEQYF
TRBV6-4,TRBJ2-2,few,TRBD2,TGTGCCAGCAGTGACTCCGGGACTACGAACACCGGGGAGCTGTTTTTT,CASSDSGTTNTGELFF
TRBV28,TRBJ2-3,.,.,TGTGCCAGCCCAACCCTATCGCGAAAATTGGACTATCCGGGAAGGGGTACAGATACGCAGTATTTT,CASPTLSRKLDYPGRGTDTQYF
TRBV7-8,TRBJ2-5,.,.,TGTGCCAGCAGCTCCCTCGCTGGGGGTTTCCAAGAGACCCAGTACTTC,CASSSLAGGFQETQYF
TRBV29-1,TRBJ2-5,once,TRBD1,TGCAGCGTTGAAGATGAGGGGGACAGGGAAGAGACCCAGTACTTC,CSVEDEGDREETQYF
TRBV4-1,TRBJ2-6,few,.,TGCGCCAGCAGCTACACGGCCAACGTCCTGACTTTC,CASSYTANVLTF
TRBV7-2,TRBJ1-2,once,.,TGTGCCAGCAGCCCCGAGAGGGGATCCACTTTCGGCTACACCTTC,CASSPERGSTFGYTF
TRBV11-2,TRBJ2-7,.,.,TGTGCCAGCAGCTTAGACTACGAGCAGTACTTC,CASSLDYEQYF
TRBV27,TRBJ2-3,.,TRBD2,TGTGCCACGGGACTAGCGGGAGGGTGGGATACGCAGTATTTT,CATGLAGGWDTQYF
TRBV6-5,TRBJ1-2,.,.,TGTGCCACCGAGGAGAGGGGGAATGGCTACACCTTC,CATEERGNGYTF
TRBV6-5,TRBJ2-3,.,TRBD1,TGTGCCAGCAGTCCAGGGACAGGCCTTAGGGATACGCAGTATTTT,CASSPGTGLRDTQYF
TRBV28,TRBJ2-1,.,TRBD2,TGTGCCAGCAGTTTGCTAGCGGGAAACTCCTACAATGAGCAGTTCTTC,CASSLLAGNSYNEQFF
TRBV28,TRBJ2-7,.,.,TGTGCCAGCAGTATCAACAGACGCGTAACCTACGAGCAGTACTTC,CASSINRRVTYEQYF
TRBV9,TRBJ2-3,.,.,TGTGCCAGCGGGAGCGTAGATACGCAGTATTTT,CASGSVDTQYF
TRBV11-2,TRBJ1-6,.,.,TGTGCCAGCAGCGGGTTTGGTTCACCCCTCCACTTT,CASSGFGSPLHF